This T cell receptor beta chain appears in the sequencing data of a study of identical twins. Whole-study results and caveats: Excess low generation probability was seen in twin-shared out-of-frame alpha sequences.

With regard to this clonotype: Its antigen remains unknown.

Trimming cost V 0 bases and J 8 bases, with 13 bases left between them. Germline V gene data show CDR1 as SQVTM and CDR2 as ANQGSEA. This CDR3 spans 13 amino acids. TCRdb re-called the 5' RACE reads with MiXCR, one entry per CDR3 protein. In the table there are fewer than 250,000 distinct CDR3 sequences, around 6.6% of which are singletons. The sample was also reused in another study, on yellow fever vaccine responses in identical twins.

The chain employs TRBV29-1 and TRBJ1-2; D remains ambiguous. The source material was memory (CD45RO+) T cells sorted from blood. The receptor comes from a woman aged 18-29 years in good health. CDR3 sequence (DNA): TGCAGCGTTGAAGATCGGCCCCAAACGGGCTACACCTTC. Its translation is CSVEDRPQTGYTF.